Below are 20 T cell receptor beta chains sequenced from a single sample in a study of T-cell reconstitution after alpha-beta-depleted transplantation in children. Using unique molecular identifiers, the investigators prepared the TCRbeta library. TCRdb analysed the PCR reads with MiXCR anew, one entry per CDR3 protein. The data hold about 120,000 distinct CDR3 sequences, with 10% to 13% observed a single time. The source was PBMCs from the stem cell graft donor, collected from the stem cell graft. Receptors originate from a human donor who donated a stem cell graft to a child with acute lymphoblastic leukemia.

This clonotype was counted many times. The chain carries TRBV20-1 and TRBJ2-7; D uncertain. The CDR3 has 13 amino acids. Trimming removed 5 bases from V and 0 bases from J, with 11 bases in between. CDR1 is DFQATT, CDR2 SNEGSKA, per germline (reference sequence). The CDR3 DNA sequence: TGCAGTGCTCCCGGGTGGACCTCCTACGAGCAGTACTTC. It yields the protein CSAPGWTSYEQYF.

This clonotype showed up many times. This chain connects TRBV5-6 to TRBJ2-2; the D gene is possibly TRBD1 (6 bases). The germline V gene has CDR1 SGHDT and CDR2 YYEEEE. With 2 bases removed from V and 4 bases from J, the gap between germline ends came to 12 bases. The CDR3 length is 15 residues. CDR3 in DNA: TGTGCCAGCAGCTTTACAGGGCGCTCCACCGGGGAGCTGTTTTTT. Amino acids: CASSFTGRSTGELFF.

As to this clonotype: One junction end does not reproduce the germline sequence, and a read error may be involved. This chain connects TRBV7-1 to TRBJ2-2; D ambiguous. TRBV7-1 is flagged as an ORF with uncertain function. There are 14 residues in the CDR3. The CDR3 nucleotides read TGTGCCATCAGCTCCGGGCCGATCTCCGGGGAGCTGTTTTTT. Encoded protein: CAISSGPISGELFF.

This clonotype has ten or more counts. This chain links TRBV9 with TRBJ2-2, with D unresolved. Trimming shortened V by 0 bases and J by 4 bases, and 7 bases separated the two germline ends. Per the germline V gene, CDR1 is SGDLS and CDR2 is YYNGEE. This CDR3 is built from 14 residues. The CDR3, as DNA: TGTGCCAGCAGCGTAGGTTCGGTCACCGGGGAGCTGTTTTTT. Encoded protein: CASSVGSVTGELFF.

On this clonotype: A much larger clone sits a single nucleotide away, making a read error possible. The chain is built from TRBV20-1 and TRBJ2-1, with TRBD2 matching 12 bases. CDR3 length equals 14 residues. CDR1 is DFQATT, CDR2 SNEGSKA, per germline (reference sequence). V dropped 5 bases and J dropped 11; count of bases not matched to a gene: 10. As DNA, the CDR3 is TGCAGTGCTCCCACTAGCGGGAGGTGGTATCAGCAGTTCTTC. Protein sequence: CSAPTSGRWYQQFF.

This clonotype was counted many times. The chain combines TRBV11-2 with TRBJ2-1; the match to TRBD1 covers 7 bases. The J segment lost 0 bases and the V segment lost 1 base, leaving 3 bases of the junction unmatched. Germline lookup yields CDR1 SGHAT and CDR2 FQNNGV. The CDR3 is 16 residues long. CDR3 sequence: CASSLVTGSSYNEQFF. The CDR3 DNA reads as TGTGCCAGCAGCTTAGTGACAGGGAGCTCCTACAATGAGCAGTTCTTC. Filled out from reference TRBV11-2 and TRBJ2-1, the complete variable domain reads EAGVAQSPRYKIIEKRQSVAFWCNPISGHATLYWYQQILGQGPKLLIQFQNNGVVDDSQLPKDRFSAERLKGVDSTLKIQPAKLEDSAVYLCASSLVTGSSYNEQFFGPGTRLTVL.

At least ten counts were recorded for this clonotype. The genes are TRBV7-2 and TRBJ2-1; D gene ambiguous. Germline CDR1 is SGHTA and CDR2 is FQGNSA. The V and J ends lost 0 bases and 10 bases respectively, with 10 bases between them. The CDR3 contains 13 residues. The CDR3 protein is CASSLAPAREQFF. CDR3 sequence (DNA): TGTGCCAGCAGCTTAGCTCCCGCGAGAGAGCAGTTCTTC.

This clonotype has a count of ten or more. The J gene is TRBJ1-5, the V gene TRBV15; D gene ambiguous. CDR1 is LNHNV, CDR2 YYDKDF, per germline (reference sequence). Trimming took 0 bases from V and 7 from J, leaving 16 bases between them. This CDR3 contains 16 residues. DNA of the CDR3: TGTGCCACCAGCAGAGATACGACATCGAACCTACAGCCCCAGCATTTT. This encodes CATSRDTTSNLQPQHF. Variable domain in full (rest from reference TRBV15 and TRBJ1-5): DAMVIQNPRYQVTQFGKPVTLSCSQTLNHNVMYWYQQKSSQAPKLLFHYYDKDFNNEADTPDNFQSRRPNTSFCFLDIRSPGLGDTAMYLCATSRDTTSNLQPQHFGDGTRLSIL.

The chain carries TRBV18 and TRBJ2-1, with 10 bases matching TRBD2. The CDR3 spans 13 residues. Germline CDR1 reads KGHSH; CDR2 reads LQKENI. V shed 0 bases, J shed 14 bases, and the junction held 4 bases outside the gene matches. The CDR3 protein is CASSPPSGRAEFF. The CDR3, as DNA: TGTGCCAGCTCACCACCGAGCGGGAGGGCCGAGTTCTTC. Filled out from reference TRBV18 and TRBJ2-1, the complete variable domain reads NAGVMQNPRHLVRRRGQEARLRCSPMKGHSHVYWYRQLPEEGLKFMVYLQKENIIDESGMPKERFSAEFPKEGPSILRIQQVVRGDSAAYFCASSPPSGRAEFFGPGTRLTVL.

Ten or more counts support this clonotype. The chain is built from TRBV7-9 and TRBJ2-7; no clear D. The CDR3 runs 12 residues. Looked up from germline, CDR1 is SEHNR and CDR2 is FQNEAQ (reference sequence). With 5 bases removed from V and 2 bases from J, the gap between germline ends came to 7 bases. The CDR3 region is CASSPLAYEQYF. The DNA for the CDR3 is TGTGCCAGCAGCCCCCTGGCCTACGAGCAGTACTTC.

This clonotype came up many times. V is TRBV24-1 and J is TRBJ1-2, with D perhaps TRBD1 (5 bases). Germline V lookup: CDR1 KGHDR, CDR2 SFDVKD. The CDR3 contains 14 residues. V lost 5 bases to trimming and J lost 5 bases, with 14 bases between them. CDR3 residues: CATSATQGGYGYTF. The CDR3 nucleotides read TGTGCCACCAGTGCCACCCAGGGCGGTTATGGCTACACCTTC.

This clonotype was observed many times. This rearrangement joins TRBV9 to TRBJ2-1; D is perhaps TRBD1 (6 bases). In germline, CDR1 is SGDLS, CDR2 YYNGEE. CDR3 length equals 13 residues. Trimming removed 3 bases from V and 7 bases from J, with 11 bases in between. The CDR3 bases are TGTGCCAGCAGCGGAGCAGGGGCGAATGAGCAGTTCTTC. It encodes CASSGAGANEQFF.

The table lists this clonotype with many counts. The chain joins TRBV7-2 to TRBJ2-1; D is undetermined. In germline, CDR1 is SGHTA, CDR2 FQGNSA. The CDR3 is 16 residues long. Trimming shortened V by 3 bases and J by 0 bases, and 12 bases separated the two germline ends. CDR3 DNA sequence: TGTGCCAGCAGCTTTGTTTCCGGCAGCTCCTACAATGAGCAGTTCTTC. Translated, it gives CASSFVSGSSYNEQFF.

This clonotype was recorded at least ten times. V gene TRBV9 combines with J gene TRBJ1-3; D remains unclear. The germline V gene has CDR1 SGDLS and CDR2 YYNGEE. This CDR3 has 14 residues. V dropped 4 bases and J dropped 1 base, with 9 bases sitting between them. CDR3 coding DNA: TGTGCCAGCAGCTCCCAAGAGTCTGGAAACACCATATATTTT. Translated, it gives CASSSQESGNTIYF.

This clonotype was counted at least ten times. The junction does not match germline at one end; this may be a read error. The chain couples TRBV12-3 or TRBV12-4 to TRBJ2-1, with 12 bases lining up with TRBD2. This CDR3 has 13 amino acids. CDR3 region: CASSPTSGGSWVF. CDR3 DNA: TGTGCCAGCAGCCCTACTAGCGGGGGGAGCTGGGTCTTC.

This clonotype was seen ten or more times. The V gene is TRBV7-8, the J gene TRBJ1-2; D gene unclear. Per the germline V gene, CDR1 is SGHVS and CDR2 is FQNEAQ. The CDR3 is 15 residues long. V lost 1 base to trimming and J lost 4 bases, with 13 bases between them. The CDR3, as DNA: TGTGCCAGCAGCTTAGAGGTCGTTCCCCTCTATGGCTACACCTTC. Protein: CASSLEVVPLYGYTF.

The rearrangement links TRBV12-3 or TRBV12-4 to TRBJ2-6; 7 bases are a match to TRBD2. V trimming: 6 bases; J trimming: 1 base; junction bases outside the gene matches: 9. This CDR3 contains 17 residues. CDR3 sequence (DNA): TGTGCCAGCAGCTCGCGGGGGAGACTATCTGGGGCCAACGTCCTGACTTTC. This translates into CASSSRGRLSGANVLTF.

This rearrangement joins TRBV6-2 or TRBV6-3 to TRBJ1-3, with 7 positions matching TRBD1. J gave up 4 bases and V 4 bases, and 10 bases lay outside the gene matches. This CDR3 contains 16 residues. Germline assignment: CDR1 MNHEY and CDR2 SVGEGT. The CDR3 loop reads CASSSTGVRSGNTIYF. CDR3 sequence (DNA): TGTGCCAGCAGTTCCACAGGGGTTCGAAGCGGAAACACCATATATTTT.

The chain has TRBV7-3 and TRBJ2-1; D may be TRBD1 (8 bases). V shed 1 base and J shed 6 bases, with 16 bases lying between them. The length of the CDR3 is 16 residues. The germline V gene has CDR1 SGHTA and CDR2 FQGTGA. The DNA for the CDR3 is TGTGCCAGCAGCTTAAAGGCGAGCGGGACAGGCAATGAGCAGTTCTTC. It codes for CASSLKASGTGNEQFF. Drawing the rest from reference TRBV7-3 and TRBJ2-1, the complete variable domain is GAGVSQTPSNKVTEKGKYVELRCDPISGHTALYWYRQSLGQGPEFLIYFQGTGAADDSGLPNDRFFAVRPEGSVSTLKIQRTERGDSAVYLCASSLKASGTGNEQFFGPGTRLTVL.

There are many counts of this clonotype. J is TRBJ2-1 and V is TRBV29-1, with no clear D. This CDR3 comprises 11 residues. V was cut by 5 bases and J by 10 bases, with 12 bases left in between. The germline CDR1 and CDR2 sequences are SQVTM and ANQGSEA. The DNA of the CDR3 is TGCAGCGTTCCCCTAATGTCCGAGCAGTTCTTC. Amino acid sequence: CSVPLMSEQFF.